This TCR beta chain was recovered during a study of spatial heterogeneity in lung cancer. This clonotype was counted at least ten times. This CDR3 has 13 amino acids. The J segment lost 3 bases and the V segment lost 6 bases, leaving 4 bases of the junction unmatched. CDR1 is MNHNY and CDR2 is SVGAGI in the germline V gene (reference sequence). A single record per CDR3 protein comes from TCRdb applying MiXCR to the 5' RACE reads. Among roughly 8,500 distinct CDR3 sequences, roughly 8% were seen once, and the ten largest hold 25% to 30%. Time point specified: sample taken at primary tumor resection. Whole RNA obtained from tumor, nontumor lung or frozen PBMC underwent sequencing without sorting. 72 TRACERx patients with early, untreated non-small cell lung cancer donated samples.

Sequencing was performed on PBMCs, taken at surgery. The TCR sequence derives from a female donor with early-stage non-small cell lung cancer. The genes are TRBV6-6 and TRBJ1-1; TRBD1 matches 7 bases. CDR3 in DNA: TGTGCCAGCAGAGGACAGGACTACACTGAAGCTTTCTTT. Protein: CASRGQDYTEAFF.